Presented here are 15 T cell receptor beta chains from one specimen sequenced in a study of T cell changes during pregnancy in multiple sclerosis. Libraries were prepared by immunoSEQ multiplex PCR; TCRdb keeps only in-frame clonotypes and omits some of them. The table lists under 85,000 clones, 75% to 95% of them singletons. The sequencing here drew on CD4+ T cells from peripheral blood mononuclear cells, taken in the second trimester of pregnancy. These receptors came from a female donor with multiple sclerosis, enrolled in a pregnancy study.

The chain recombines TRBV7-8 with TRBJ2-1; 9 bases line up with TRBD1. Germline-derived CDR1 and CDR2 are SGHVS and FQNEAQ. The CDR3 is made up of 16 amino acids. The ends lost 4 bases at V and 3 bases at J; junction bases unmatched: 7. The CDR3 DNA reads TGTGCCAGCAGCTCCCCCGGGACAGGGAGCTACAATGAGCAGTTCTTC. Encoded protein: CASSSPGTGSYNEQFF.

The table lists this clone with a few counts. The chain employs TRBV5-8 and TRBJ1-2, with D possibly TRBD1 on 6 matching bases. The CDR3 extends over 15 amino acids. The germline V gene has CDR1 SGHTS and CDR2 YDEGEE. With 0 bases removed from V and 1 base from J, the gap between germline ends came to 10 bases. The CDR3 coding sequence is TGTGCCAGCAGCTTGGGACAGGTGTTTAACTATGGCTACACCTTC. Its translation is CASSLGQVFNYGYTF.

This clone was detected once. The chain combines TRBV18 with TRBJ1-2; D unresolved. With 8 bases removed from V and 1 base from J, the gap between germline ends came to 8 bases. The germline V gene has CDR1 KGHSH and CDR2 LQKENI. There are 12 residues in the CDR3. The CDR3 DNA reads as TGTGCCAGCCGCGGGGTTAACTATGGCTACACCTTC. This gives the protein CASRGVNYGYTF. Drawing the rest from reference TRBV18 and TRBJ1-2, the complete variable domain is NAGVMQNPRHLVRRRGQEARLRCSPMKGHSHVYWYRQLPEEGLKFMVYLQKENIIDESGMPKERFSAEFPKEGPSILRIQQVVRGDSAAYFCASRGVNYGYTFGSGTRLTVV.

The chain recombines TRBV6-5 with TRBJ2-5; 9 bases fit TRBD1. The CDR3 has 15 amino acids. The J segment lost 7 bases and the V segment lost 6 bases, leaving 12 bases of the junction unmatched. CDR1 MNHEY and CDR2 SVGAGI come from the germline V gene. The CDR3: CASRWDRESLGTQYF. The DNA of the CDR3 is TGTGCCAGCAGGTGGGACAGGGAATCGTTGGGGACCCAGTACTTC.

The gene calls are TRBV5-6 and TRBJ2-3; 10 bases are shared with TRBD2. There are 16 residues in the CDR3. The germline V gene encodes CDR1 SGHDT and CDR2 YYEEEE. V was pared by 1 base and J by 5 bases, with 7 bases of the junction left unmatched. As DNA, the CDR3 is TGTGCCAGCAGCTTGAAGGTAGCGGGAGGTCTAGATACGCAGTATTTT. It encodes CASSLKVAGGLDTQYF.

The chain couples TRBV19 to TRBJ2-1, with 13 bases that match TRBD2. The CDR3 covers 18 residues. With V trimmed by 6 bases and J by 4 bases, 12 bases remained unmatched. Germline CDR1 reads LNHDA; CDR2 reads SQIVND (reference sequence). The CDR3 is CASSRKGLAGDLYNEQFF. CDR3 in DNA: TGTGCCAGTAGCCGGAAAGGACTAGCGGGGGATTTATACAATGAGCAGTTCTTC.

The chain uses TRBV25-1 and TRBJ2-1, with TRBD1 as a possible D gene (8 bases). The V end lost 0 bases, the J end lost 14 bases, and 17 bases lay between the germline ends. The germline V gene encodes CDR1 MGHDK and CDR2 SYGVNS. The CDR3 totals 14 residues. The CDR3 protein is CASSEYGQGGQKFF. In DNA form, the CDR3 reads TGTGCCAGCAGTGAATACGGACAGGGAGGGCAGAAGTTCTTC.

The chain recombines TRBV29-1 with TRBJ2-7; D is ambiguous. Germline V CDR1 and CDR2: SQVTM, ANQGSEA. The CDR3 extends over 12 amino acids. CDR3 sequence reads: CINTEPRYEQYF. CDR3 in DNA: TGCATAAACACGGAGCCCCGATACGAGCAGTACTTC.

The chain combines TRBV7-3 with TRBJ1-1, with D hard to call. Germline V gene lookup returns CDR1 SGHTA and CDR2 FQGTGA. Trimming stripped 1 base from V and 5 bases from J, with 11 bases between. This CDR3 has 14 residues. CDR3 DNA: TGTGCCAGCAGCTTAAGAGTGTCGGGTACTGAAGCTTTCTTT. Amino acid sequence: CASSLRVSGTEAFF.

The chain has TRBV23-1 and TRBJ2-1; the match to TRBD1 covers 11 bases. TRBV23-1 counts as an open reading frame of uncertain function. The CDR3 contains 17 residues. V gave up 0 bases and J gave up 8 bases; unmatched junction bases: 9. CDR3 loop: CASSQSMGQGGCYEQFF. In DNA, the CDR3 is TGCGCCAGCAGTCAATCTATGGGACAGGGGGGGTGCTATGAGCAGTTCTTC.

This chain connects TRBV29-1 to TRBJ2-7; D is possibly TRBD1 (8 bases). Between the trimmed V and J ends, which lost 6 bases and 2 bases, there was a span of 17 bases. The CDR3 has 14 amino acids. Germline assignment: CDR1 SQVTM and CDR2 ANQGSEA. CDR3 region: CSVVGGTGAYEQYF. DNA of the CDR3: TGCAGCGTGGTGGGGGGGACAGGTGCCTACGAGCAGTACTTC.

V usage is TRBV19 and J usage is TRBJ2-7, with D perhaps matching TRBD2 (6 bases). This CDR3 spans 16 amino acids. V was cut by 5 bases and J by 2 bases, with 19 bases left in between. Germline values: CDR1 LNHDA, CDR2 SQIVND (reference sequence). The CDR3 sequence: CASSSHPGGSTYEQYF. CDR3 nucleotides: TGTGCCAGTAGTTCCCACCCCGGAGGGAGCACCTACGAGCAGTACTTC.

This chain uses TRBV9 with TRBJ1-4, with D perhaps matching TRBD1 (6 bases). V was clipped by 4 bases and J by 3 bases, with 13 bases between them. The CDR3 sequence is 15 residues long. CDR1 is SGDLS and CDR2 is YYNGEE in the germline V gene. The CDR3 region has the DNA TGTGCCAGCAGCCTCCGGGAGGGGGCTAATGAAAAACTGTTTTTT. Amino acid sequence: CASSLREGANEKLFF.

This chain uses TRBV5-1 with TRBJ1-2; 7 bases align to TRBD1. J lost 4 bases, V lost 5 bases, and 11 bases had no gene match. The CDR3 totals 15 residues. The germline V gene has CDR1 SGHRS and CDR2 YFSETQ. Written as DNA, the CDR3 is TGCGCCAGCAGGTTACTTCAGGGGGAAGGCTATGGCTACACCTTC. It encodes CASRLLQGEGYGYTF. Full variable domain (rest looked up from reference TRBV5-1 and TRBJ1-2): KAGVTQTPRYLIKTRGQQVTLSCSPISGHRSVSWYQQTPGQGLQFLFEYFSETQRNKGNFPGRFSGRQFSNSRSEMNVSTLELGDSALYLCASRLLQGEGYGYTFGSGTRLTVV.

The chain recombines TRBV27 with TRBJ2-1, with a possible D match to TRBD2 (7 bases). In germline, CDR1 is MNHEY, CDR2 SMNVEV (reference sequence). Trimming removed 11 bases from V and 4 bases from J, with 30 bases in between. The CDR3 totals 18 residues. The CDR3 nucleotides read TGTGCCTCCTCGCTGGGGGCGGGAGTGTTACTTTCGTACAATGAGCAGTTCTTC. It encodes CASSLGAGVLLSYNEQFF.